A single sample is the source of the 13 T cell receptor beta chains below, sequenced in a study of low-dose radiotherapy and immunotherapy resistance in tumors. First-strand cDNA used TRAV- and TRBV-specific primers, covering alpha and beta chains. It was with a constant-region primer and a V-primer adapter that TCRs were amplified over roughly 18 PCR cycles. TCRdb reanalysed the reads using MiXCR and keeps one entry per CDR3 protein. The sample yields about 82,000 distinct CDR3 sequences, approximately 20% seen once. Time point given: before trial treatment. Sequences were derived from PBMCs, sampled before treatment. These receptor sequences come from a male donor with prostate cancer.

This clonotype has a handful of counts. A read error may explain this, as a much larger clone is one base away. The rearrangement joins TRBV14 to TRBJ2-1; 9 bases are shared with TRBD2. The CDR3 spans 14 residues. V lost 8 bases, J lost 8 bases, and 10 bases stayed unmatched. CDR1 and CDR2 (germline): SGHDN, FVKESK. Here the CDR3 reads CASQRAGGPYEQFF. The DNA of the CDR3 is TGTGCCAGCCAGAGGGCGGGGGGGCCCTATGAGCAGTTCTTC.

Regarding this clonotype: One base away lies a much larger clone, so this may be a sequencing read error. V is TRBV27 and J is TRBJ1-2; D is unresolved. Per germline, CDR1 MNHEY and CDR2 SMNVEV (reference sequence). The length of the CDR3 is 15 residues. The CDR3 here is CVSSNTGRGGYGYTF. Here the CDR3 DNA reads TGTGTCAGCAGTAACACCGGCAGAGGAGGCTATGGCTACACCTTC.

This clonotype was counted ten times or more. The chain employs TRBV29-1 and TRBJ2-1; possible D gene TRBD1, 5 bases. The CDR3 contains 14 residues. V gave up 6 bases and J gave up 6 bases, with 18 bases separating them. Germline V gives CDR1 SQVTM, CDR2 ANQGSEA. In DNA form, the CDR3 reads TGCAGCGTAAACCAAGGGTCGACAGTCAATGAGCAGTTCTTC. Its translation: CSVNQGSTVNEQFF.

CDR3 sequence: CASGGDRGYNQPQHF. DNA for the CDR3: TGTGCCAGCGGGGGAGACAGGGGTTACAATCAGCCCCAGCATTTT. The chain links TRBV6-2 or TRBV6-3 to TRBJ1-5; 8 bases are shared with TRBD1. This CDR3 has 15 residues. CDR1 and CDR2 (germline): MNHEY, SVGEGT. V lost 8 bases and J lost 3; bases outside the gene matches: 9.

This clonotype has at least ten counts. The chain carries TRBV10-3 and TRBJ2-2; 8 nucleotides align to TRBD1. The J segment lost 8 bases and the V segment lost 8 bases, leaving 10 bases of the junction unmatched. Germline lookup yields CDR1 ENHRY and CDR2 SYGVKD. The CDR3 totals 14 residues. The CDR3 region is CAIAMDRAQGELFF. CDR3 in DNA: TGTGCCATCGCAATGGACAGGGCGCAGGGGGAGCTGTTTTTT.

At least ten counts were recorded for this clonotype. The V call is TRBV4-1, the J call TRBJ2-1; D call uncertain. The CDR3 has 17 residues. Germline values: CDR1 MGHRA, CDR2 YSYEKL. Trimming left V 0 bases short and J 0 bases short, with 12 bases between. Here the CDR3 DNA reads TGCGCCAGCAGCCAAGAGGGCCTACCCAGCTCCTACAATGAGCAGTTCTTC. This sequence encodes CASSQEGLPSSYNEQFF.

This clonotype was recorded only once. This likely stems from a read error, as it lies one base from a far larger clone. This chain connects TRBV18 to TRBJ2-1; TRBD1 matches at 9 bases. The CDR3 spans 16 residues. Germline loops: CDR1 KGHSH, CDR2 LQKENI. Trimming cost V 6 bases and J 10 bases; bases outside gene matches: 16. The CDR3 here is CASSRTTGGLAYEQFF. The CDR3 bases are TGTGCCAGCTCGAGAACGACAGGGGGTCTCGCCTACGAGCAGTTCTTC.

In the case of this clonotype: The limits of the CDR3 on the DNA are not certain, so only TCRdb's listed CDR3 is given. The V and J genes are TRBV5-5 and TRBJ2-3; TRBD2, the D gene given by the table, was not confirmed from the DNA. CDR1 and CDR2 from the germline V gene are SGHKS and YYEKEE (reference sequence). The CDR3 is 23 amino acids in total, end residues counted. The CDR3 region is CASSFYICSARTPSRGSTDTQYF.

This clonotype was seen at least ten times. The chain combines TRBV29-1 with TRBJ2-5, with 12 bases fitting TRBD2. V trimming: 6 bases; J trimming: 5 bases; junction bases outside the gene matches: 4. CDR1 is SQVTM, CDR2 ANQGSEA, per germline. There are 13 residues in the CDR3. CDR3 nucleotides: TGCAGCGTCTGGACTAGCGGGACTGAGACCCAGTACTTC. Its protein is CSVWTSGTETQYF.

The rearrangement uses TRBV11-2 and TRBJ2-7, with D perhaps TRBD2 (8 bases). The CDR3 sequence is 17 residues long. V shed 5 bases and J shed 2 bases, with 22 bases lying between them. CDR1 SGHAT and CDR2 FQNNGV come from the germline V gene. CDR3 loop: CASSGLAYRGPAYEQYF. The CDR3 region has the DNA TGTGCCAGCAGCGGACTAGCCTACAGGGGCCCTGCCTACGAGCAGTACTTC.

V gene TRBV18 combines with J gene TRBJ2-7; 10 nucleotides match TRBD2. The germline V gene encodes CDR1 KGHSH and CDR2 LQKENI. The CDR3 contains 18 residues. Trimming at V came to 3 bases and at J to 0 bases, leaving 11 bases not matched to a gene. CDR3 nucleotides: TGTGCCAGCTCACCCAGGACTAGCGGAACTGTGAGCTCCTACGAGCAGTACTTC. The encoded protein is CASSPRTSGTVSSYEQYF. Supplemented by reference TRBV18 and TRBJ2-7, the full variable domain reads NAGVMQNPRHLVRRRGQEARLRCSPMKGHSHVYWYRQLPEEGLKFMVYLQKENIIDESGMPKERFSAEFPKEGPSILRIQQVVRGDSAAYFCASSPRTSGTVSSYEQYFGPGTRLTVT.

This clonotype has a count of ten or more. The chain couples TRBV6-2 or TRBV6-3 to TRBJ2-7; D may be TRBD2 (5 bases). CDR1 and CDR2 from the germline V gene are MNHEY and SVGEGT. The CDR3 loop spans 19 amino acids. Trimming took 4 bases from V and 0 from J, leaving 25 bases between them. The DNA of the CDR3 is TGTGCCAGCAGTTCCGCGAAAGTTACCAGGATTACTAGCTCCTACGAGCAGTACTTC. Encoded protein: CASSSAKVTRITSSYEQYF.

This clonotype has ten or more counts. The gene calls are TRBV7-2 and TRBJ2-2, with TRBD2 identical over 9 bases. CDR1 is SGHTA and CDR2 is FQGNSA in the germline V gene. The CDR3 loop spans 14 amino acids. V trimming: 2 bases; J trimming: 8 bases; junction bases outside the gene matches: 3. CDR3 sequence reads: CASSLLAGSGELFF. The CDR3 nucleotides read TGTGCCAGCAGCTTACTAGCGGGGTCGGGGGAGCTGTTTTTT. Full variable domain (rest looked up from reference TRBV7-2 and TRBJ2-2): GAGVSQSPSNKVTEKGKDVELRCDPISGHTALYWYRQSLGQGLEFLIYFQGNSAPDKSGLPSDRFSAERTGGSVSTLTIQRTQQEDSAVYLCASSLLAGSGELFFGEGSRLTVL.